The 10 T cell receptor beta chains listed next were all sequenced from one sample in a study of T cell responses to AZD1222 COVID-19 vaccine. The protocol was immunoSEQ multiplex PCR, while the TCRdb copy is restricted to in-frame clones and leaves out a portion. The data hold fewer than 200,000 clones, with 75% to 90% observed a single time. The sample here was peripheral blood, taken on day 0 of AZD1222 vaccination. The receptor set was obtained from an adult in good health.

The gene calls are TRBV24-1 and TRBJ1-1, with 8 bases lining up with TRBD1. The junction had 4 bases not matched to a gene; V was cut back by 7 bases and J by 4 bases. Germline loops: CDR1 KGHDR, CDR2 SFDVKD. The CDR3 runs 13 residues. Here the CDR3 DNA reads TGTGCCACCAGGGAAACAGGGGGCACTGAAGCTTTCTTT. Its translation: CATRETGGTEAFF.

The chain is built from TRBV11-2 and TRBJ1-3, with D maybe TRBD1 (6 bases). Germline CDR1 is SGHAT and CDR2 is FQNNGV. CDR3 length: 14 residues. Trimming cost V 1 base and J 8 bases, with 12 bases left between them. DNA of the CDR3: TGTGCCAGCAGCTTAGGACAGGACCGGGACACCATATATTTT. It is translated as CASSLGQDRDTIYF.

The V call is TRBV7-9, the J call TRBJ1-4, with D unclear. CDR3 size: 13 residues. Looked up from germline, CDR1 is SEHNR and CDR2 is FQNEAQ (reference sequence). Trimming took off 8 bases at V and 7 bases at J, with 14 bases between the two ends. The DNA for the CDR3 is TGTGCCAGCCATGGACGGGTTACTGAAAAACTGTTTTTT. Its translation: CASHGRVTEKLFF.

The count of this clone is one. CDR3 sequence (DNA): TGTGCCAGTAGTGCGACAGGGGAGACCTACGAGCAGTACTTC. The encoded protein is CASSATGETYEQYF. The chain recombines TRBV19 with TRBJ2-7, with 8 nucleotides matching TRBD1. Germline values: CDR1 LNHDA, CDR2 SQIVND (reference sequence). The V gene end was trimmed by 5 bases and the J gene end by 2 bases; junction bases not matched to a gene: 5. The CDR3 has 14 residues.

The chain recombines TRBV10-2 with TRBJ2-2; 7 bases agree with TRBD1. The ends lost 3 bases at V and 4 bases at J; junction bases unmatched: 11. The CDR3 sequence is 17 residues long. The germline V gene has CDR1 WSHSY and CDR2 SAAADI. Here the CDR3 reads CASSDPSGTATTGELFF. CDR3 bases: TGCGCCAGCAGTGATCCTTCCGGGACAGCTACCACCGGGGAGCTGTTTTTT.

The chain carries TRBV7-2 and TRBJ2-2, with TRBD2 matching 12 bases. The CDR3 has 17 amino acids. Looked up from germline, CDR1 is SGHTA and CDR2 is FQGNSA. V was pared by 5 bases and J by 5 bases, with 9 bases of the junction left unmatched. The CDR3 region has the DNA TGTGCCAGCAGCCCCCAGACTAGCGGGAGAGGGACCGGGGAGCTGTTTTTT. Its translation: CASSPQTSGRGTGELFF.

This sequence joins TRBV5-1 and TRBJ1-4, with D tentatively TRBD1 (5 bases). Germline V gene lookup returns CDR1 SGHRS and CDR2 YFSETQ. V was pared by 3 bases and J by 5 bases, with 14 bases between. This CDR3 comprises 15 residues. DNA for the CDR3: TGCGCCAGCAGCTGGACTGAGCAGGGAAATGAAAAACTGTTTTTT. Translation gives CASSWTEQGNEKLFF.

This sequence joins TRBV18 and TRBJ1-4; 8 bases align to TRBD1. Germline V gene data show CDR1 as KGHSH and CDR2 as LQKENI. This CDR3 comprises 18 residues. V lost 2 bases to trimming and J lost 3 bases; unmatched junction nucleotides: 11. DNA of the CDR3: TGTGCCAGCTCACCAAGGCCTACAGGGGGTAGTGCTAATGAAAAACTGTTTTTT. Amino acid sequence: CASSPRPTGGSANEKLFF.

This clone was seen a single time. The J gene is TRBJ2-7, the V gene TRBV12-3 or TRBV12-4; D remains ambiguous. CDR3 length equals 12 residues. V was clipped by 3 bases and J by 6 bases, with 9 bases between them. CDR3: CASSLVRSEQYF. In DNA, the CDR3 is TGTGCCAGCAGTTTGGTCAGATCCGAGCAGTACTTC.

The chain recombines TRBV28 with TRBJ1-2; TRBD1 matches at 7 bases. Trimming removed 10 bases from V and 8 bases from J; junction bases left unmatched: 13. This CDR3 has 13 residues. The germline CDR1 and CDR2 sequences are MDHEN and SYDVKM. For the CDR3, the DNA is TGTGCCATACTTCCGACAGGGCAAGTGGGCTACACCTTC. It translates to CAILPTGQVGYTF.